This T cell receptor (beta chain) came from a study of human CD8 memory T cell subsets. General study results and limits: Chao1 estimates suggested stem-like memory T cells exceeded precursor exhausted T cells in diversity. It was only the T cell receptor beta chains that the study sequenced.

Each subset gave duplicate vials of about 140,000 sorted CD8+ T cells for RNA. Investigators built TCR beta libraries using UMI-labeled 5' RACE. In the study's own analysis: Across the sequenced material, each individual TCR beta library was found to contain somewhere between roughly 3,000 and 20,000 functional CDR3 beta clonotypes. TCRdb reprocessed the 5' RACE reads, with one entry per CDR3 protein and no DNA. These V and J calls derive from TCRdb rather than the authors' analysis. The clone table shows 5,000 to 6,000 distinct CDR3 sequences, with the ten largest holding about 29%. Germline CDR1 MDHEN, CDR2 SYDVKM. CDR3 length equals 14 residues. This clonotype ranks as medium-sized in terms of frequency. Its antigen is unidentified.

The sequenced sample consisted of CD8+ effector memory T cells (TEM) sorted from PBMCs. Subset of the sample: effector memory CD8 T cells, CCR7- CD45RO+ CD95+. The TCR sequence derives from a human donor in good health. This sequence joins TRBV28 and TRBJ1-2; TCRdb returns TRBD1, unconfirmable since there is no DNA. The CDR3 loop reads CASSLAPAFYGYTF.